Below, 5 T cell receptor beta chains from the same sample are listed, as sequenced in a study of spatial heterogeneity in lung cancer. TCRdb re-derived calls from the 5' RACE reads in MiXCR, one entry per CDR3 protein. Altogether some 35,000 distinct CDR3 sequences are present, roughly 7.8% being singletons, with the ten largest covering 9.4%. Time point specified: blood at routine non-recurrence follow-up after resection. This sample comprised PBMCs, obtained at follow-up. These receptors were collected from a male donor with early-stage non-small cell lung cancer.

This clonotype has at least ten counts. V and J are TRBV20-1 and TRBJ2-1; weak D call: TRBD1 (5 bases). Germline V lookup: CDR1 DFQATT, CDR2 SNEGSKA (reference sequence). The CDR3 has 14 amino acids. V was clipped by 0 bases and J by 8 bases, with 14 bases between them. The CDR3 loop reads CSARDLKRGHEQFF. CDR3 bases: TGCAGTGCTAGAGATCTTAAAAGGGGCCATGAGCAGTTCTTC.

This clonotype was seen ten or more times. The chain carries TRBV27 and TRBJ1-5; 10 bases match TRBD1. Per the germline V gene, CDR1 is MNHEY and CDR2 is SMNVEV (reference sequence). The trim removed 5 bases at V and 5 bases at J, leaving 6 bases unmatched. CDR3 length: 15 amino acids. CDR3 protein: CASSAGTGDYQPQHF. CDR3 nucleotides: TGTGCCAGCAGTGCCGGGACAGGGGATTATCAGCCCCAGCATTTT.

Many counts were recorded for this clonotype. This chain joins TRBV7-6 and TRBJ2-1; D tentatively fits TRBD1 or TRBD2 (5 bases each). The CDR3 spans 15 residues. The germline V gene has CDR1 SGHVS and CDR2 FNYEAQ. V lost 1 base to trimming and J lost 4 bases, with 11 bases between them. CDR3 amino acids: CASSLDGARYNEQFF. CDR3 DNA: TGTGCCAGCAGCTTAGACGGGGCCCGGTACAATGAGCAGTTCTTC.

This clonotype was counted ten times or more. The V gene is TRBV9, the J gene TRBJ2-3; 8 nucleotides line up with TRBD1. CDR3 length equals 18 residues. Germline trimming cut 0 bases from V and 4 bases from J; bases unmatched to any gene: 13. Per germline, CDR1 SGDLS and CDR2 YYNGEE. The CDR3 sequence: CASSVEPSDRGIADTQYF. In DNA, the CDR3 is TGTGCCAGCAGCGTAGAACCCTCTGACAGGGGCATCGCAGATACGCAGTATTTT.

This clonotype came up many times. The J gene is TRBJ1-4, the V gene TRBV6-6; D is unclear. V shed 10 bases and J shed 14 bases, with 17 bases lying between them. The germline V gene has CDR1 MNHNY and CDR2 SVGAGI (reference sequence). This CDR3 comprises 11 residues. The CDR3 DNA reads as TGTGCCACCTTGGTAGGCGATAAGCTGTTTTTT. Translation: CATLVGDKLFF.